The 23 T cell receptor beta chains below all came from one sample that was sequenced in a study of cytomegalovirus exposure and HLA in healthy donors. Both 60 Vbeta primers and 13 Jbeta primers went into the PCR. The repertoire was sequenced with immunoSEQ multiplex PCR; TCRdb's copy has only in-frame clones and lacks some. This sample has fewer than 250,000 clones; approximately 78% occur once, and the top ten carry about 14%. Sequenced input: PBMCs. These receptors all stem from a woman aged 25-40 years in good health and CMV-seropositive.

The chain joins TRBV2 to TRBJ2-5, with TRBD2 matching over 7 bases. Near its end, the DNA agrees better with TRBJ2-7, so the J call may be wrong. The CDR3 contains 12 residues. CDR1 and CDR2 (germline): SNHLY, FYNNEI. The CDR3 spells CASLGGSYEQYF. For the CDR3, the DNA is TGTGCCAGCCTGGGAGGGAGCTACGAGCAGTACTTC.

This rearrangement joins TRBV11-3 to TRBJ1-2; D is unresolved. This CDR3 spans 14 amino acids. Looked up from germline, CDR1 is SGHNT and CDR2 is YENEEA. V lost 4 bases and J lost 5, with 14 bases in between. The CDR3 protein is CASSSGGRDYGYTF. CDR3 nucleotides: TGTGCCAGCAGCTCGGGAGGGAGGGATTATGGCTACACCTTC.

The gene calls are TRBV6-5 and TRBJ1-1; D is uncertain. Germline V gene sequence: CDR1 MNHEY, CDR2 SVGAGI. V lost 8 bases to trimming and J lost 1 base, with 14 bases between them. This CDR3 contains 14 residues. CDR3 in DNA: TGTGCCAGCGGGGAGAACAGAGAGAACACTGAAGCTTTCTTT. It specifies CASGENRENTEAFF.

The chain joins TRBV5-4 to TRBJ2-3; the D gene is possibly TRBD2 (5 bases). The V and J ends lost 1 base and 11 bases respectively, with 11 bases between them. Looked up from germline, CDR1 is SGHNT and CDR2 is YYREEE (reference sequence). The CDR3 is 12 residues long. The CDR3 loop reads CASSLSQGRQYF. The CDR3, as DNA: TGTGCCAGCAGCTTGTCCCAAGGGAGGCAGTATTTT.

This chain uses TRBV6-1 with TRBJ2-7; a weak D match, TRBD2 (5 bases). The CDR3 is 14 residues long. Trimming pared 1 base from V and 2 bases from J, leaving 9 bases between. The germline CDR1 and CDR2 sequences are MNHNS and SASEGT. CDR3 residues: CASSEGWRAYEQYF. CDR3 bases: TGTGCCAGCAGTGAAGGCTGGCGGGCCTACGAGCAGTACTTC.

The CDR3 region has the DNA TGTGCCAGCAGCCTAAACTACGAGCAGTACTTC. Amino acids: CASSLNYEQYF. V usage is TRBV7-2 and J usage is TRBJ2-7; D remains ambiguous. Trimming took off 5 bases at V and 3 bases at J, with 5 bases between the two ends. The germline V gene has CDR1 SGHTA and CDR2 FQGNSA. The CDR3 extends over 11 amino acids. Complete variable domain (other parts from reference TRBV7-2 and TRBJ2-7): GAGVSQSPSNKVTEKGKDVELRCDPISGHTALYWYRQSLGQGLEFLIYFQGNSAPDKSGLPSDRFSAERTGGSVSTLTIQRTQQEDSAVYLCASSLNYEQYFGPGTRLTVT.

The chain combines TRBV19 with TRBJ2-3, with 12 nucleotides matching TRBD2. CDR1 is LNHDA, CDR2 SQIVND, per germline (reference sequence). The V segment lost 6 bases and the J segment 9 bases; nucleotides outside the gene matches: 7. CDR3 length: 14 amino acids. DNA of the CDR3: TGTGCCAGTAGGACTAGCGGGGGTTCGGAGACGCAGTATTTT. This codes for CASRTSGGSETQYF.

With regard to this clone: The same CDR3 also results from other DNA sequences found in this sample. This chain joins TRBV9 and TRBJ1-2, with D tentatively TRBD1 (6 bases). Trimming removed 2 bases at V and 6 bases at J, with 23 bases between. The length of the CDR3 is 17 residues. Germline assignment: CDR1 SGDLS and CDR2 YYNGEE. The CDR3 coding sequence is TGTGCCAGCAGCGTCACCCCCGGGGGGCAGATGCAGAATGGCTACACCTTC. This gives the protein CASSVTPGGQMQNGYTF.

The CDR3 is CASSSTGGGNQPQHF. Written as DNA, the CDR3 is TGTGCCAGCAGCTCAACAGGGGGAGGCAATCAGCCCCAGCATTTT. This chain links TRBV6-1 with TRBJ1-5; the match to TRBD1 covers 8 bases. V gave up 6 bases and J gave up 2 bases; unmatched junction bases: 6. The CDR3 extends over 15 amino acids. The germline gives CDR1 MNHNS, CDR2 SASEGT.

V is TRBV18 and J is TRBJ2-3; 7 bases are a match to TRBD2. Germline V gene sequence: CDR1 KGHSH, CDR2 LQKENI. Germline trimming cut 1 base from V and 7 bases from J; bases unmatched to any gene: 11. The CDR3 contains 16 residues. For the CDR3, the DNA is TGTGCCAGCTCACCACGGGGCGGGGGTAAGGGGCATACGCAGTATTTT. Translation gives CASSPRGGGKGHTQYF.

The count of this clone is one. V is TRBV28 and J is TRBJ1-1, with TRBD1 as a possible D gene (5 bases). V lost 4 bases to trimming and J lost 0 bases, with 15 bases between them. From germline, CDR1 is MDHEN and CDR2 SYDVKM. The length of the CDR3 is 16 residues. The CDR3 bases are TGTGCCAGCAGTTCAGCGGGACGCCCCTTGAACACTGAAGCTTTCTTT. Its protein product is CASSSAGRPLNTEAFF. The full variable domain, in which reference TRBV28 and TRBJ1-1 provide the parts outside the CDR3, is DVKVTQSSRYLVKRTGEKVFLECVQDMDHENMFWYRQDPGLGLRLIYFSYDVKMKEKGDIPEGYSVSREKKERFSLILESASTNQTSMYLCASSSAGRPLNTEAFFGQGTRLTVV.

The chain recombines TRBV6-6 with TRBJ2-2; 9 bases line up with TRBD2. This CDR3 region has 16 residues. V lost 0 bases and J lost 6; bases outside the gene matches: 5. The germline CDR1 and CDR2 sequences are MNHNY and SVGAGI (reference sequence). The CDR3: CASSYSDQREAGELFF. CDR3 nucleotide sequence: TGTGCCAGCAGTTACTCGGACCAGCGGGAGGCCGGGGAGCTGTTTTTT.

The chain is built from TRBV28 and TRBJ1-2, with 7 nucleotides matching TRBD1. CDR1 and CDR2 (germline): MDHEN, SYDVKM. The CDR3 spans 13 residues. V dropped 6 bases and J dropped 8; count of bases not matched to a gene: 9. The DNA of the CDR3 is TGTGCCAGCAGGTCCACAGGGGATATGGGCTACACCTTC. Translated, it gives CASRSTGDMGYTF.

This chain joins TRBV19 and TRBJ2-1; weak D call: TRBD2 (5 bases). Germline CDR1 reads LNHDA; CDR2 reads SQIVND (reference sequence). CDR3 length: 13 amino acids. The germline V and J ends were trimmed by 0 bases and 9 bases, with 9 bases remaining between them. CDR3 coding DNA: TGTGCCAGTAGTATAGATCGGGATCGTGAGCAGTTCTTC. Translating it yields CASSIDRDREQFF.

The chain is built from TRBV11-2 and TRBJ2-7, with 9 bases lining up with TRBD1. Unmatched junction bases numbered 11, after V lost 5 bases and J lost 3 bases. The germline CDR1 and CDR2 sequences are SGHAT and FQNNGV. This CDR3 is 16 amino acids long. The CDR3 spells CASSQQGAGRDYEQYF. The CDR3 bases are TGTGCCAGCAGCCAACAGGGGGCCGGGCGGGACTACGAGCAGTACTTC.

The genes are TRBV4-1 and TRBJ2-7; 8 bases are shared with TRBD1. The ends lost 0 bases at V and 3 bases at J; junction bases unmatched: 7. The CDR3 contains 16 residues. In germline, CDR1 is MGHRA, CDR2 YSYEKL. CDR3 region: CASSQDRWTGNYEQYF. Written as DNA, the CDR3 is TGCGCCAGCAGCCAAGATCGGTGGACAGGGAACTACGAGCAGTACTTC.

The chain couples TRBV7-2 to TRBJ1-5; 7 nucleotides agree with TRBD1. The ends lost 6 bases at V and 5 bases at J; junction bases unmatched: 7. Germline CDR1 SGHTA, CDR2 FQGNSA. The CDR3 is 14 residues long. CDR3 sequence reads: CASSSFQGDQPQHF. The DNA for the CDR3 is TGTGCCAGCAGTTCCTTCCAGGGGGATCAGCCCCAGCATTTT.

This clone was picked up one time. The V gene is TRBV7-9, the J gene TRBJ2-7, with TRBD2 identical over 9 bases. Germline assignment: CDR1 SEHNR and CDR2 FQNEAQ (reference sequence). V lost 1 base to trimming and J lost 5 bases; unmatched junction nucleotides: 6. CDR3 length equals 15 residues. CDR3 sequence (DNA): TGTGCCAGCAGCTTAGGGGCTAGCGGGACCCACGAGCAGTACTTC. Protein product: CASSLGASGTHEQYF.

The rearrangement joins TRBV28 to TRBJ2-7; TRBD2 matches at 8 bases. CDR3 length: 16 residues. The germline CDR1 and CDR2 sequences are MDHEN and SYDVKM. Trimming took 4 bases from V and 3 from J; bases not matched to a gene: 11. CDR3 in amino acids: CASSSTSGGSLYEQYF. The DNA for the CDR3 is TGTGCCAGCAGTTCCACTAGCGGCGGGTCCCTCTACGAGCAGTACTTC.

CDR3 nucleotide sequence: TGTGCCAGTAGTAGGACTAGCGGGGCGAACACCGGGGAGCTGTTTTTT. Translating it yields CASSRTSGANTGELFF. The chain links TRBV19 to TRBJ2-2; 12 bases line up with TRBD2. The V gene end was trimmed by 4 bases and the J gene end by 0 bases; junction bases not matched to a gene: 0. CDR3 length: 16 amino acids. Germline V lookup: CDR1 LNHDA, CDR2 SQIVND (reference sequence).

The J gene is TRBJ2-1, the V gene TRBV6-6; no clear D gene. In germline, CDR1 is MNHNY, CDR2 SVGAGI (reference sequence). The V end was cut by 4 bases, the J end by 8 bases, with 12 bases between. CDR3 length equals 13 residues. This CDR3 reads CASSSLSGHEQFF. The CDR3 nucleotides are TGTGCCAGCAGTTCCCTATCTGGGCATGAGCAGTTCTTC.

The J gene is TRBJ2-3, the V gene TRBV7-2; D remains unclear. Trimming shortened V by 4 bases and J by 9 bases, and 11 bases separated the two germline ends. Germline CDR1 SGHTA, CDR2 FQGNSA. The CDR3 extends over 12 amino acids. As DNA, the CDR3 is TGTGCCAGCAGCTCTGGCAGAGGAACGCAGTATTTT. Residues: CASSSGRGTQYF.

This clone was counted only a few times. CDR3 nucleotides: TGTGCCAGCAGCCATCGGGAGGACTATGGCTACACCTTC. Amino acid sequence: CASSHREDYGYTF. V usage is TRBV14 and J usage is TRBJ1-2, with D uncertain. In germline, CDR1 is SGHDN, CDR2 FVKESK. V was cut by 3 bases and J by 3 bases, with 8 bases left in between. This CDR3 has 13 residues.